This T cell receptor beta chain was found in a study of T cells in Graves' hyperthyroidism and ophthalmopathy. Study outcomes and limitations: Onset of ophthalmopathy came a median roughly 6 months after the model predicted it.

RNA transcripts served as the template for amplifying TCR beta CDR3 regions. The TCR CDR3 was amplified in a first-round RT-PCR using the HTBI primer set. From the multiplex PCR reads, TCRdb called clonotypes with MiXCR, one entry per CDR3 protein. The table has around 340,000 distinct CDR3 sequences, about a sixth seen once. CDR3 size: 15 residues. Deletions cut 7 bases from V and 3 bases from J, with 16 bases between. This clonotype was observed at least ten times. Its target is not known. This receptor was taken from a woman in her 30s with Graves' hyperthyroidism that later progressed to Graves' ophthalmopathy. Sequenced input: blood. This rearrangement joins TRBV12-3 or TRBV12-4 to TRBJ1-3; D gene unclear. CDR3 in amino acids: CASIKWEGGGNTIYF. The CDR3 bases are TGTGCCAGCATAAAATGGGAGGGCGGTGGAAACACCATATATTTT.